These T cell receptor beta chains were read from a single sample in a study of cytomegalovirus exposure and HLA in healthy donors. Assay: immunoSEQ multiplex PCR; the TCRdb copy retains only in-frame clones and omits some. Found here are approximately 190,000 clones, over 65% of them singletons; the top ten hold roughly 0.097%. Specimen: PBMCs. The receptors shown here come from a boy between 2 and 10 years old in good health and CMV-seronegative. Each CDR3 is given with its conserved first and last residue. Each record gives: CDR3 DNA, CDR3 protein, CDR3 length, D gene, V gene, J gene, clone size. The D gene is left open where the match is weak. Not every row has a clone size; where given, it reads once, few, many or a size class.

cdr3_nt: TGTGCCAGCAGTTACGGCAGGGCTGGAAACACCATATATTTT
cdr3_aa: CASSYGRAGNTIYF
cdr3_length: 14
d_call: .
v_call: TRBV6-6
j_call: TRBJ1-3
clone_size: .

cdr3_nt: TGCGCCAGCAGCTTGACAGGGGGGTCGGCAGATACGCAGTATTTT
cdr3_aa: CASSLTGGSADTQYF
cdr3_length: 15
d_call: TRBD1
v_call: TRBV5-1
j_call: TRBJ2-3
clone_size: once

cdr3_nt: TGTGCCAGCAGCTTCCAGGATGGTAATTCACCCCTCCACTTT
cdr3_aa: CASSFQDGNSPLHF
cdr3_length: 14
d_call: .
v_call: TRBV7-6
j_call: TRBJ1-6
clone_size: .

cdr3_nt: TGTGCCAGCAGTCCAGGGATTGTGAGCAATCAGCCCCAGCATTTT
cdr3_aa: CASSPGIVSNQPQHF
cdr3_length: 15
d_call: .
v_call: TRBV7-8
j_call: TRBJ1-5
clone_size: .

cdr3_nt: TGTGCCAGCAGCCGGAGCGGGGGGAGGACAGATACGCAGTATTTT
cdr3_aa: CASSRSGGRTDTQYF
cdr3_length: 15
d_call: TRBD2
v_call: TRBV13
j_call: TRBJ2-3
clone_size: .

cdr3_nt: TGTGCCACCAGCAGAGAAAGGACAGTGACCTACGAGCAGTACTTC
cdr3_aa: CATSRERTVTYEQYF
cdr3_length: 15
d_call: .
v_call: TRBV15
j_call: TRBJ2-7
clone_size: .

cdr3_nt: TGCGCCAGCAGCCCCGCCGGGCCAGGGGAGGGCTACACCTTC
cdr3_aa: CASSPAGPGEGYTF
cdr3_length: 14
d_call: .
v_call: TRBV5-1
j_call: TRBJ1-2
clone_size: .

cdr3_nt: TGTGCCAGCAGCGGGACAGGGCGGAATTCACCCCTCCACTTT
cdr3_aa: CASSGTGRNSPLHF
cdr3_length: 14
d_call: TRBD1
v_call: TRBV27
j_call: TRBJ1-6
clone_size: few

cdr3_nt: TGTGCCAGCAGCGTACAGGGAGTCGGCACTGAAGCTTTCTTT
cdr3_aa: CASSVQGVGTEAFF
cdr3_length: 14
d_call: .
v_call: TRBV5-5
j_call: TRBJ1-1
clone_size: .

cdr3_nt: TGTGCCAGCAGCTCACAGGGTATGCCTGAAGCTTTCTTT
cdr3_aa: CASSSQGMPEAFF
cdr3_length: 13
d_call: .
v_call: TRBV7-9
j_call: TRBJ1-1
clone_size: .

cdr3_nt: TGTGCCAGCAGTTACAAACGGGGGTATGGCTACACCTTC
cdr3_aa: CASSYKRGYGYTF
cdr3_length: 13
d_call: .
v_call: TRBV6-5
j_call: TRBJ1-2
clone_size: once

cdr3_nt: TGTGCCAGCAGCTTCCCAGGGATCCACTACGAGCAGTACTTC
cdr3_aa: CASSFPGIHYEQYF
cdr3_length: 14
d_call: .
v_call: TRBV7-2
j_call: TRBJ2-7
clone_size: .

cdr3_nt: TGTGCCAGCAGACAGAATATGGGTATGAACACTGAAGCTTTCTTT
cdr3_aa: CASRQNMGMNTEAFF
cdr3_length: 15
d_call: .
v_call: TRBV27
j_call: TRBJ1-1
clone_size: .

cdr3_nt: TGTGCCAGCACGCCACTAGCGGGGGTTGCCAATGAGCAGTTCTTC
cdr3_aa: CASTPLAGVANEQFF
cdr3_length: 15
d_call: TRBD2
v_call: TRBV5-4
j_call: TRBJ2-1
clone_size: .

cdr3_nt: TGTGCCAGCAGCTCGGCAGGGCGCTACAATGAGCAGTTCTTC
cdr3_aa: CASSSAGRYNEQFF
cdr3_length: 14
d_call: .
v_call: TRBV7-9
j_call: TRBJ2-1
clone_size: .

cdr3_nt: TGCGCCAGCAGTCAGGGTCGTGGCACAGATACGCAGTATTTT
cdr3_aa: CASSQGRGTDTQYF
cdr3_length: 14
d_call: .
v_call: TRBV4-3
j_call: TRBJ2-3
clone_size: .

cdr3_nt: TGTGCCAGCAGGGAGTTGTCACCCGGTGTGAACGGGGAGCTGTTTTTT
cdr3_aa: CASRELSPGVNGELFF
cdr3_length: 16
d_call: .
v_call: TRBV13
j_call: TRBJ2-2
clone_size: .

cdr3_nt: TGTGCCAGCAAGACGGACAGGGCAACCCCGCGTAGCTACACCTTC
cdr3_aa: CASKTDRATPRSYTF
cdr3_length: 15
d_call: TRBD1
v_call: TRBV6-5
j_call: TRBJ1-2
clone_size: .

cdr3_nt: TGTGCCAGTAGTATACAGGGCGGCGAGCAGTACTTC
cdr3_aa: CASSIQGGEQYF
cdr3_length: 12
d_call: .
v_call: TRBV19
j_call: TRBJ2-7
clone_size: .

cdr3_nt: TGTGCCAGCAGCTTTGACAGCGATGGCTACACCTTC
cdr3_aa: CASSFDSDGYTF
cdr3_length: 12
d_call: .
v_call: TRBV5-4
j_call: TRBJ1-2
clone_size: .

cdr3_nt: TGCGCCAGCAGCCCTGATGCGGGAGGGCCGACTAACTATGGCTACACCTTC
cdr3_aa: CASSPDAGGPTNYGYTF
cdr3_length: 17
d_call: .
v_call: TRBV4-3
j_call: TRBJ1-2
clone_size: few

cdr3_nt: TGTGCCAGCTCACCGGGACTAGCGGGGACGGGGGATGAGCAGTTCTTC
cdr3_aa: CASSPGLAGTGDEQFF
cdr3_length: 16
d_call: TRBD2
v_call: TRBV18
j_call: TRBJ2-1
clone_size: .

cdr3_nt: TGCGCCAGCAGCCAAGTGATGACTAACCCCTACGAGCAGTACTTC
cdr3_aa: CASSQVMTNPYEQYF
cdr3_length: 15
d_call: .
v_call: TRBV4-1
j_call: TRBJ2-7
clone_size: once

cdr3_nt: TGTGCCAGCAGTACAAGCGGGGGGGCAGGCAATGAGCAGTTCTTC
cdr3_aa: CASSTSGGAGNEQFF
cdr3_length: 15
d_call: TRBD2
v_call: TRBV27
j_call: TRBJ2-1
clone_size: .

cdr3_nt: TGTGCCAGCCCCACAGACAGGTTCTACGAGCAGTACTTC
cdr3_aa: CASPTDRFYEQYF
cdr3_length: 13
d_call: .
v_call: TRBV6-5
j_call: TRBJ2-7
clone_size: .

cdr3_nt: TGTGCCAGCAGCTTGCCCGGGACAAGTGCCTACGAGCAGTACTTC
cdr3_aa: CASSLPGTSAYEQYF
cdr3_length: 15
d_call: .
v_call: TRBV5-4
j_call: TRBJ2-7
clone_size: once

cdr3_nt: TGTGCCAGCTCAACAGGGGGTGTAGCAGATACGCAGTATTTT
cdr3_aa: CASSTGGVADTQYF
cdr3_length: 14
d_call: TRBD1
v_call: TRBV18
j_call: TRBJ2-3
clone_size: few

cdr3_nt: TGTGCCAGCAGCTTAGACAGGGGAGGCGTGCCCCAGCATTTT
cdr3_aa: CASSLDRGGVPQHF
cdr3_length: 14
d_call: TRBD1
v_call: TRBV7-2
j_call: TRBJ1-5
clone_size: few

cdr3_nt: TGCGCCAGCAGATCAGGGGGAAGTAATGAAAAACTGTTTTTT
cdr3_aa: CASRSGGSNEKLFF
cdr3_length: 14
d_call: TRBD1
v_call: TRBV5-1
j_call: TRBJ1-4
clone_size: .

cdr3_nt: TGTGCCAGCAGCCCTCTTAGCGGGGGGGCCGGGGATACGCAGTATTTT
cdr3_aa: CASSPLSGGAGDTQYF
cdr3_length: 16
d_call: TRBD2
v_call: TRBV5-4
j_call: TRBJ2-3
clone_size: .

cdr3_nt: TGTGCCAGTAGTATGAGGACACGCGTCTATGGCTACACCTTC
cdr3_aa: CASSMRTRVYGYTF
cdr3_length: 14
d_call: .
v_call: TRBV19
j_call: TRBJ1-2
clone_size: few

cdr3_nt: TGTGCCTGGAGTCGGCAAGAGACCCAGTACTTC
cdr3_aa: CAWSRQETQYF
cdr3_length: 11
d_call: .
v_call: TRBV30
j_call: TRBJ2-5
clone_size: .

cdr3_nt: TGTGCCAGCTCACCGACAGGGGGTTCTAACTATGGCTACACCTTC
cdr3_aa: CASSPTGGSNYGYTF
cdr3_length: 15
d_call: TRBD1
v_call: TRBV18
j_call: TRBJ1-2
clone_size: .

cdr3_nt: TGTGCCAGCAGCGTAGGGGTGGGGAGGGAGAACACTGAAGCTTTCTTT
cdr3_aa: CASSVGVGRENTEAFF
cdr3_length: 16
d_call: .
v_call: TRBV9
j_call: TRBJ1-1
clone_size: .

cdr3_nt: TGTGCCAGCAGTTTAGGGACAGGGGCAGATACGCAGTATTTT
cdr3_aa: CASSLGTGADTQYF
cdr3_length: 14
d_call: TRBD1
v_call: TRBV27
j_call: TRBJ2-3
clone_size: .

cdr3_nt: TGTGCCAGCAGGGGACAGGCGCTCATGAACACTGAAGCTTTCTTT
cdr3_aa: CASRGQALMNTEAFF
cdr3_length: 15
d_call: TRBD1
v_call: TRBV11-2
j_call: TRBJ1-1
clone_size: .

cdr3_nt: TGTGCCAGCAGCTTAATGGCGACTGATGAGCAGTACTTC
cdr3_aa: CASSLMATDEQYF
cdr3_length: 13
d_call: .
v_call: TRBV7-9
j_call: TRBJ2-7
clone_size: .

cdr3_nt: TGTGCCAGCAGCTGGGACTTGTATGGCTACACCTTC
cdr3_aa: CASSWDLYGYTF
cdr3_length: 12
d_call: .
v_call: TRBV7-9
j_call: TRBJ1-2
clone_size: .

cdr3_nt: TGTGCCAGCAGTGACTGTCCAAGTCTCCTAGTCGACAATGAAAAACTGTTTTTT
cdr3_aa: CASSDCPSLLVDNEKLFF
cdr3_length: 18
d_call: .
v_call: TRBV6-1
j_call: TRBJ1-4
clone_size: .

cdr3_nt: TGTGCCAGCAGCTTCCGCACTCCAACTAATGAAAAACTGTTTTTT
cdr3_aa: CASSFRTPTNEKLFF
cdr3_length: 15
d_call: .
v_call: TRBV11-2
j_call: TRBJ1-4
clone_size: .

cdr3_nt: TGTGCCAGCAGGACGACAGGGGACTATGGCTACACCTTC
cdr3_aa: CASRTTGDYGYTF
cdr3_length: 13
d_call: TRBD1
v_call: TRBV6-1
j_call: TRBJ1-2
clone_size: once

cdr3_nt: TGTGCCAGCAGCCCGGGACAGGGGGATCGACAGCCCCAGCATTTT
cdr3_aa: CASSPGQGDRQPQHF
cdr3_length: 15
d_call: TRBD1
v_call: TRBV6-6
j_call: TRBJ1-5
clone_size: .

cdr3_nt: TGCGCCAGCAGCCATAACAGGGGAGCGAGCACTGAAGCTTTCTTT
cdr3_aa: CASSHNRGASTEAFF
cdr3_length: 15
d_call: TRBD1
v_call: TRBV4-3
j_call: TRBJ1-1
clone_size: few

cdr3_nt: TGTGCCAGCAGTCCCCGGGGGCAAGAGACCCAGTACTTC
cdr3_aa: CASSPRGQETQYF
cdr3_length: 13
d_call: .
v_call: TRBV27
j_call: TRBJ2-5
clone_size: .